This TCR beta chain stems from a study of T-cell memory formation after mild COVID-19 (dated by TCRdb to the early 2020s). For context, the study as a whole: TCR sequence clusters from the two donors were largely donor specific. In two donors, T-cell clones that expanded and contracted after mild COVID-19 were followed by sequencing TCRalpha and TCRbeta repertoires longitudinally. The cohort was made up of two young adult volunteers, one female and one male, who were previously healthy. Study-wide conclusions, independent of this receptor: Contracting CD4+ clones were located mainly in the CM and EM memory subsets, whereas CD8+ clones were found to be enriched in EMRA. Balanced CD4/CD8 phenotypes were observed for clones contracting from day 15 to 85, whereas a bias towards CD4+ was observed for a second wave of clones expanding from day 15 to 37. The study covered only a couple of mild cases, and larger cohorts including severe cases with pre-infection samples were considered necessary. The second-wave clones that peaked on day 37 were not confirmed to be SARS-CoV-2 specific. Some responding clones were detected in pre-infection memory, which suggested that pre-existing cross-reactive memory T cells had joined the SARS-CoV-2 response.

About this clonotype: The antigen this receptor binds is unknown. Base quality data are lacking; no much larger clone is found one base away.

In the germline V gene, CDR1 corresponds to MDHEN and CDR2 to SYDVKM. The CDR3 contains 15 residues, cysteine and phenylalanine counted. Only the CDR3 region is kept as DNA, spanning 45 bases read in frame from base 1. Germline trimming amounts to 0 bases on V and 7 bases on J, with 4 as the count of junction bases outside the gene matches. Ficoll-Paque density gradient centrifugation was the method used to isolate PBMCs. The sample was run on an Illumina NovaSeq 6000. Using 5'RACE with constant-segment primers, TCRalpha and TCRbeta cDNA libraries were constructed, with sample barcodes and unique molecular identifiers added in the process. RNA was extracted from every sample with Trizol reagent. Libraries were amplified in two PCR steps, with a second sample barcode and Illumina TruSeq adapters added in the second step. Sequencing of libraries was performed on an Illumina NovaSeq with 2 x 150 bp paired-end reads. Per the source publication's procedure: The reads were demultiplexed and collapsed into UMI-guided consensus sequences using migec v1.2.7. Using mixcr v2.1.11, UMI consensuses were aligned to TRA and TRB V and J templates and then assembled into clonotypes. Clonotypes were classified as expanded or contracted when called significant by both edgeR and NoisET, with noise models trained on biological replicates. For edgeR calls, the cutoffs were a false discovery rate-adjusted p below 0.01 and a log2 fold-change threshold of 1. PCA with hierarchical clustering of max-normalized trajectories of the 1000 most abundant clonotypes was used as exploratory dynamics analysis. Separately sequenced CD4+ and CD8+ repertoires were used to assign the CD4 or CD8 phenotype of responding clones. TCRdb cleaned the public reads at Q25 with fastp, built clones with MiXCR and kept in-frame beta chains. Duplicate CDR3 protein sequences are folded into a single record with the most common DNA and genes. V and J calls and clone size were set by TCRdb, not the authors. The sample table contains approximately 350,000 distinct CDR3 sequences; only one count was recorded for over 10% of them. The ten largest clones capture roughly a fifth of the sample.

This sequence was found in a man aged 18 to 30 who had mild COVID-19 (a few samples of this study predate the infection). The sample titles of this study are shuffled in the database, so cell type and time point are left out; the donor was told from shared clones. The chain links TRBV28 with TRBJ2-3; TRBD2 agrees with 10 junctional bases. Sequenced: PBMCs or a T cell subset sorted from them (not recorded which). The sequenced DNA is TGTGCCAGCAGTTTATGGGCTAGCGGGGGCTATACGCAGTATTTT. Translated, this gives CASSLWASGGYTQYF. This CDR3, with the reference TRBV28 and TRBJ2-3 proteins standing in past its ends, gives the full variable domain DVKVTQSSRYLVKRTGEKVFLECVQDMDHENMFWYRQDPGLGLRLIYFSYDVKMKEKGDIPEGYSVSREKKERFSLILESASTNQTSMYLCASSLWASGGYTQYFGPGTRLTVL.